The clone carrying this T cell receptor (beta chain) appeared a few times. Antigen: not known. From the germline J gene comes the end of the CDR3, since the read stops 3 residues before it. The source of the sample is a study of T cell clonality in common variable immunodeficiency. Study-wide results and limits: CVID subjects had higher TCRbeta clonality than healthy controls, most marked in about a third. Fewer deletions and N-nucleotide insertions were reportedly seen in common variable immunodeficiency TCR beta sequences.

The protocol was immunoSEQ multiplex PCR, while the TCRdb copy is restricted to in-frame clones and leaves out a portion. This repertoire holds some 30,000 clones, and none appear only once. CDR1 GTSNPN and CDR2 SVGIG come from the germline V gene (reference sequence). The CDR3 covers 11 residues. V was shortened by 3 bases and J by 9 bases, with 9 bases between the two germline ends. Sequenced material: peripheral blood mononuclear cells. J is TRBJ2-1 and V is TRBV30, with D possibly matching TRBD1 (5 bases). The receptor was isolated from a person between 18 and 69 years old in good health. The chain's CDR3 is CAWSPGAEQFF. CDR3 bases read: TGTGCCTGGAGCCCTGGGGCTGAG.